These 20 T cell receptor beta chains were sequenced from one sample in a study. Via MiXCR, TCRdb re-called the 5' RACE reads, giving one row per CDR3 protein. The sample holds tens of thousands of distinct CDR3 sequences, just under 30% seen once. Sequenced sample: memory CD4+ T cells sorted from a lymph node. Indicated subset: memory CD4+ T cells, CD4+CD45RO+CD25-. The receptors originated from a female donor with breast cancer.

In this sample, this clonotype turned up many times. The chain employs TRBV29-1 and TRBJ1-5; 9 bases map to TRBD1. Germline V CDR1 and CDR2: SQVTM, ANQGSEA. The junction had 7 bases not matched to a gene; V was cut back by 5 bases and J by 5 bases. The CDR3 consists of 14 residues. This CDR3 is CSVSDRGDDQPQHF. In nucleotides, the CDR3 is TGCAGCGTTTCGGACAGGGGAGACGATCAGCCCCAGCATTTT.

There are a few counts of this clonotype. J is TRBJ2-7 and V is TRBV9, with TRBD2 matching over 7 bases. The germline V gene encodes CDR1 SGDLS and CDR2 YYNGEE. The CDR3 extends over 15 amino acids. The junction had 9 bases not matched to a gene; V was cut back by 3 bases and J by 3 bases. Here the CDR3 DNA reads TGTGCCAGCAGCGAGGGAGGGACTTATAACTACGAGCAGTACTTC. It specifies CASSEGGTYNYEQYF. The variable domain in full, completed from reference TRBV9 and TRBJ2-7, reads DSGVTQTPKHLITATGQRVTLRCSPRSGDLSVYWYQQSLDQGLQFLIQYYNGEERAKGNILERFSAQQFPDLHSELNLSSLELGDSALYFCASSEGGTYNYEQYFGPGTRLTVT.

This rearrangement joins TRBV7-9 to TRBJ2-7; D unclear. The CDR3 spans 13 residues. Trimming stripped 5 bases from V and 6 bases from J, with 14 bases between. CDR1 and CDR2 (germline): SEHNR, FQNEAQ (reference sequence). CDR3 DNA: TGTGCCAGCAGCCCCTCGGGTAGCTCCGAGCAGTACTTC. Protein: CASSPSGSSEQYF.

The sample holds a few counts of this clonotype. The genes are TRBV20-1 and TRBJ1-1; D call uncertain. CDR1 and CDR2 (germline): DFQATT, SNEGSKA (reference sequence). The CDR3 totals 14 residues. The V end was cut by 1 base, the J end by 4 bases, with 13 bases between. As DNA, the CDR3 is TGCAGTGCTAGAGCGGAACGGGCAGCCACTGAAGCTTTCTTT. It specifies CSARAERAATEAFF.

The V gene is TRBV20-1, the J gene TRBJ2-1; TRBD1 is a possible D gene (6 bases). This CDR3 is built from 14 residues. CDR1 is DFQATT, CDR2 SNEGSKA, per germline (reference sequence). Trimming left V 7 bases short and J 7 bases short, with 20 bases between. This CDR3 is CSVPDGLRGNEQFF. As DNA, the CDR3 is TGCAGTGTTCCAGACGGGCTAAGGGGGAATGAGCAGTTCTTC.

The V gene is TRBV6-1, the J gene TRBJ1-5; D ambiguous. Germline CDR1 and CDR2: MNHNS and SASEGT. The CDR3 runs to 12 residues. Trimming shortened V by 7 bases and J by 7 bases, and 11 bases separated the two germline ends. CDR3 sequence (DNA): TGTGCCAGCAAGTGGCCTGAGCAGCCCCAGCATTTT. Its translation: CASKWPEQPQHF.

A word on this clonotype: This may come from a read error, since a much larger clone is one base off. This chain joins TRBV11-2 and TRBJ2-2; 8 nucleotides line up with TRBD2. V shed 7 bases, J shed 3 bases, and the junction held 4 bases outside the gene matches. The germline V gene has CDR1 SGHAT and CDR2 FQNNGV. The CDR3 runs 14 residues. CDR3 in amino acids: CASKAGVDTGELFF. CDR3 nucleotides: TGTGCCAGCAAAGCGGGAGTAGACACCGGGGAGCTGTTTTTT.

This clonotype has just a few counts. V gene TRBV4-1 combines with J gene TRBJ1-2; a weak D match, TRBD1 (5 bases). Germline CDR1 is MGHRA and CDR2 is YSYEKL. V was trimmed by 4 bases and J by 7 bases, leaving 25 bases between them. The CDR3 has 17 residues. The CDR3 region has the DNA TGCGCCAGCAGCCCAGTACTACGGAGGAGGGGTTTGTCTGGCTACACCTTC. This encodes CASSPVLRRRGLSGYTF.

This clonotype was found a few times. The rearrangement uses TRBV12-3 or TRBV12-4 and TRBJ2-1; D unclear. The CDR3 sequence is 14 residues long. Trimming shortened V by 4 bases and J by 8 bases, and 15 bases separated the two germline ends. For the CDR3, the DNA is TGTGCCAGCAGTTCATCCGAGACAACTGATGAGCAGTTCTTC. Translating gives CASSSSETTDEQFF.

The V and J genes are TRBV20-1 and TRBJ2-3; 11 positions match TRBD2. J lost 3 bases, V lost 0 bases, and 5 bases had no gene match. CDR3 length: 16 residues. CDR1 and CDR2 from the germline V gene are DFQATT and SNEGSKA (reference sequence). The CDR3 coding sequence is TGCAGTGCTAGAGATCCTAGCGGGGGGTTTACAGATACGCAGTATTTT. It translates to CSARDPSGGFTDTQYF.

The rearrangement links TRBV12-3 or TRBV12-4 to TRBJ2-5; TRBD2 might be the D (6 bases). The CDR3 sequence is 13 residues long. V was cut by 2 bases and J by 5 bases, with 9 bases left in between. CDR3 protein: CASSLRGSETQYF. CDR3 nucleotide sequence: TGTGCCAGCAGTTTACGGGGGAGTGAGACCCAGTACTTC.

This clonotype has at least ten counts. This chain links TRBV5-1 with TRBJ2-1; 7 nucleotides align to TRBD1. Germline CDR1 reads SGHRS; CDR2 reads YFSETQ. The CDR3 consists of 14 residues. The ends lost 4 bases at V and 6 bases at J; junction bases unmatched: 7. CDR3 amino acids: CASSLRGLSNEQFF. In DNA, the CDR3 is TGCGCCAGCAGCCTAAGGGGGCTCAGCAATGAGCAGTTCTTC.

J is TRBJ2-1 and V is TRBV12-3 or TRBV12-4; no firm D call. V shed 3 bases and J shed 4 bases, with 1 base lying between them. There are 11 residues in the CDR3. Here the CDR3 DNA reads TGTGCCAGCAGTTTTTACAATGAGCAGTTCTTC. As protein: CASSFYNEQFF.

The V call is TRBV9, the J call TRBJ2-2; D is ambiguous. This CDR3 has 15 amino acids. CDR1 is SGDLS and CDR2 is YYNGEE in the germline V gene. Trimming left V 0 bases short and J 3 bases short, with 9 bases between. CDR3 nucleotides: TGTGCCAGCAGCGTAGGCGGAGTTCACACCGGGGAGCTGTTTTTT. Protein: CASSVGGVHTGELFF. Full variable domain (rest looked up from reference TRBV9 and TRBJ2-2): DSGVTQTPKHLITATGQRVTLRCSPRSGDLSVYWYQQSLDQGLQFLIQYYNGEERAKGNILERFSAQQFPDLHSELNLSSLELGDSALYFCASSVGGVHTGELFFGEGSRLTVL.

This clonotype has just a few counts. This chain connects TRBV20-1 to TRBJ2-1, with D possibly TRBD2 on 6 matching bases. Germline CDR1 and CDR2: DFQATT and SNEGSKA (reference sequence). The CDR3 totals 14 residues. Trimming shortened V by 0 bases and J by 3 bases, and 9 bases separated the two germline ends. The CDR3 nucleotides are TGCAGTGCTAGAGATTCGGGGGACTACAATGAGCAGTTCTTC. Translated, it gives CSARDSGDYNEQFF.

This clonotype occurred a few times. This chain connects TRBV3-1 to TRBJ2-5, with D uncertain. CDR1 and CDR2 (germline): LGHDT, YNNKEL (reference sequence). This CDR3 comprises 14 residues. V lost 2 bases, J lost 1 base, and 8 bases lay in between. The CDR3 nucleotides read TGTGCCAGCAGCCAACAGCTTACCCAAGAGACCCAGTACTTC. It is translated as CASSQQLTQETQYF.

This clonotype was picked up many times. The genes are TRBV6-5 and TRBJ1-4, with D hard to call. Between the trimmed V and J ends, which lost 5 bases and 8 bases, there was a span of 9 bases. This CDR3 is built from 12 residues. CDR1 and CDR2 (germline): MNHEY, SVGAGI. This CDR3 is CASSRPLEKLFF. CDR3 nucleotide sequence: TGTGCCAGCAGTCGCCCTTTGGAAAAACTGTTTTTT.

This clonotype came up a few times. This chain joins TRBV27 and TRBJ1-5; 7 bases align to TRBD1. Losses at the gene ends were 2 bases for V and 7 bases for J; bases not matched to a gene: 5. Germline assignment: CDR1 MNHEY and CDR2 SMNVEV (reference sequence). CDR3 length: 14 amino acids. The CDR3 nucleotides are TGTGCCAGCAGTTTAGTAGGGGGCGAGCAGCCCCAGCATTTT. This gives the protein CASSLVGGEQPQHF.

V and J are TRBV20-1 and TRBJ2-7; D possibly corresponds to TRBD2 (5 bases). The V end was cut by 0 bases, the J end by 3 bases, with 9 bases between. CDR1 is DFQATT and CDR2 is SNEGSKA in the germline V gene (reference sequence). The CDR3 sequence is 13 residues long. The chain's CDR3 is CSARDLASYEQYF. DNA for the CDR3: TGCAGTGCTAGAGATCTAGCCAGCTACGAGCAGTACTTC.

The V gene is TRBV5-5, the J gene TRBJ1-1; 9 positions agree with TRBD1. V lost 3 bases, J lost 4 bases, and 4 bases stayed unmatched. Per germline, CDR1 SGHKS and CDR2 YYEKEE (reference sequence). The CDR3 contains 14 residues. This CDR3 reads CASSYTGGRTEAFF. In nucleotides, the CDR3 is TGTGCCAGCAGCTACACAGGGGGCCGCACTGAAGCTTTCTTT. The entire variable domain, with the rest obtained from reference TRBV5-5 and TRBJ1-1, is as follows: DAGVTQSPTHLIKTRGQQVTLRCSPISGHKSVSWYQQVLGQGPQFIFQYYEKEERGRGNFPDRFSARQFPNYSSELNVNALLLGDSALYLCASSYTGGRTEAFFGQGTRLTVV.